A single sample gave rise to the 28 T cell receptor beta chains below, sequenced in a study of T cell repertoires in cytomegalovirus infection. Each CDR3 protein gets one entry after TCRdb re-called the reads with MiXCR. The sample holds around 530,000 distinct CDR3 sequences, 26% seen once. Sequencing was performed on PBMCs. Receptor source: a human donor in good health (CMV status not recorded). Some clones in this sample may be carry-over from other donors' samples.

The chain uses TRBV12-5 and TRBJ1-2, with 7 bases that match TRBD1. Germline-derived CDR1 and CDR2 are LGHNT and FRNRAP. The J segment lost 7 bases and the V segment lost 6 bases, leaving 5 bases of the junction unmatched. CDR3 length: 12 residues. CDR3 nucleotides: TGTGCTAGTGGACCCGGGACAGCTGGCTACACCTTC. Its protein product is CASGPGTAGYTF.

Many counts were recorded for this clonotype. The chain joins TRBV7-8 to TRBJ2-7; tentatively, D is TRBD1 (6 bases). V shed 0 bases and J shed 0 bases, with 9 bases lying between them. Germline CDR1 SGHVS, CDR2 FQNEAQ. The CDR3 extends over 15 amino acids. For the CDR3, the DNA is TGTGCCAGCAGCTTAGCTTGGGACACCTCCTACGAGCAGTACTTC. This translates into CASSLAWDTSYEQYF.

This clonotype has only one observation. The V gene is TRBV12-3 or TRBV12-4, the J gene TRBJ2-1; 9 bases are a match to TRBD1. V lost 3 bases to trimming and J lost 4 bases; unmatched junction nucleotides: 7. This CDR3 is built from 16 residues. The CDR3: CASSFTGGIFYNEQFF. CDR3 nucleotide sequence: TGTGCCAGCAGTTTCACAGGGGGCATCTTTTACAATGAGCAGTTCTTC.

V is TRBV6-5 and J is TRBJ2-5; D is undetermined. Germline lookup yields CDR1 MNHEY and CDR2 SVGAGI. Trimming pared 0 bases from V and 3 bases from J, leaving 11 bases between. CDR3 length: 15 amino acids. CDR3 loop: CASSYSGRAEETQYF. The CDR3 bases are TGTGCCAGCAGTTACTCTGGAAGGGCGGAAGAGACCCAGTACTTC.

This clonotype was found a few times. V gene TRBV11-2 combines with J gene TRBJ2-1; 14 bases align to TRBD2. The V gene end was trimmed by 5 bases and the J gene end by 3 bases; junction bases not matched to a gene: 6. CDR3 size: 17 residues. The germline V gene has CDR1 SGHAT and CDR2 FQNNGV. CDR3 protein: CASSARLAGGGYNEQFF. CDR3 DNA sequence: TGTGCCAGCAGCGCCAGACTAGCGGGAGGGGGCTACAATGAGCAGTTCTTC.

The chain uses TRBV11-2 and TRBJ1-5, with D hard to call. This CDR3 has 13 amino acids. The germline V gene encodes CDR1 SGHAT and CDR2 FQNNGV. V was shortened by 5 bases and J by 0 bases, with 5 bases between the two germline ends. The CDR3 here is CASSHNSNQPQHF. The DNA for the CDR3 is TGTGCCAGCAGCCACAATAGCAATCAGCCCCAGCATTTT. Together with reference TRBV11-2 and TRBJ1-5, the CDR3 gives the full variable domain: EAGVAQSPRYKIIEKRQSVAFWCNPISGHATLYWYQQILGQGPKLLIQFQNNGVVDDSQLPKDRFSAERLKGVDSTLKIQPAKLEDSAVYLCASSHNSNQPQHFGDGTRLSIL.

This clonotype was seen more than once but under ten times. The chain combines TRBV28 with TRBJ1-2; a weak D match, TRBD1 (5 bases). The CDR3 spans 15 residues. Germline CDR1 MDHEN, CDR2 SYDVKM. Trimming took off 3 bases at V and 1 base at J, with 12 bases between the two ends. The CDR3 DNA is TGTGCCAGCAGTTTTGGAAACAGGAATAACTATGGCTACACCTTC. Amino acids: CASSFGNRNNYGYTF.

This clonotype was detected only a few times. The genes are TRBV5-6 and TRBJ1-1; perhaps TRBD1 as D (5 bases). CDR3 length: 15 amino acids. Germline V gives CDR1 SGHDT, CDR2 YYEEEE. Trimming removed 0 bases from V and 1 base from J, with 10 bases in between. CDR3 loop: CASSLAAGGNTEAFF. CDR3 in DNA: TGTGCCAGCAGCTTGGCTGCGGGGGGGAACACTGAAGCTTTCTTT.

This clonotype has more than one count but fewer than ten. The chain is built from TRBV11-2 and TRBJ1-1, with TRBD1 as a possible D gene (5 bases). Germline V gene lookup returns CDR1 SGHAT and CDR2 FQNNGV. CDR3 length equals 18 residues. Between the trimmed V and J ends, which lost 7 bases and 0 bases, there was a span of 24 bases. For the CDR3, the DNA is TGTGCCAGCACCCCCAGCACTCGGGGGTTACCTATGAACACTGAAGCTTTCTTT. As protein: CASTPSTRGLPMNTEAFF.

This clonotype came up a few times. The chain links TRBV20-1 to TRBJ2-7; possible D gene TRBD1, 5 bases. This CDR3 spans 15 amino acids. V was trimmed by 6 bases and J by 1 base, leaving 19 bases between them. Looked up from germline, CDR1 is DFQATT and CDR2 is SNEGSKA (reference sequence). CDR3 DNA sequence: TGCAGTGCCAAACTGTTGACAGTGCTATCCTACGAGCAGTACTTC. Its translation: CSAKLLTVLSYEQYF.

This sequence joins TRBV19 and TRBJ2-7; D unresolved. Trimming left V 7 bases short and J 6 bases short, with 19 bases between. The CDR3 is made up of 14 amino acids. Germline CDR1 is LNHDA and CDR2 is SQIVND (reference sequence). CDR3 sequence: CASTPGYGVGEQYF. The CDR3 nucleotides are TGTGCCAGTACCCCCGGGTATGGGGTGGGCGAGCAGTACTTC.

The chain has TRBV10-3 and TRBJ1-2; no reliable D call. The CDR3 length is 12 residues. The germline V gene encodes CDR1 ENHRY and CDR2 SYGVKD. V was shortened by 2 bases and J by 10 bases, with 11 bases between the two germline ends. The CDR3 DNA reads TGTGCCATCAGTGAGGTGGTTGGGGACTACACCTTC. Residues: CAISEVVGDYTF.

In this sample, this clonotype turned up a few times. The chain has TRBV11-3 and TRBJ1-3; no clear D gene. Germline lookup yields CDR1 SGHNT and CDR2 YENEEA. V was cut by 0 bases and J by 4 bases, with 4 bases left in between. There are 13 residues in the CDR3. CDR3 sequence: CASSLEGGNTIYF. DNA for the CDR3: TGTGCCAGCAGCTTAGAGGGCGGAAACACCATATATTTT.

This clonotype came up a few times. The CDR3 reads CACRRSNTGELFF. The CDR3 DNA reads as TGTGCCTGCCGACGGTCGAACACCGGGGAGCTGTTTTTT. The chain employs TRBV30 and TRBJ2-2, with D uncertain. Per germline, CDR1 GTSNPN and CDR2 SVGIG (reference sequence). The CDR3 has 13 residues. V was pared by 6 bases and J by 0 bases, with 8 bases between. The full variable domain, its missing parts supplied by reference TRBV30 and TRBJ2-2, is SQTIHQWPATLVQPVGSPLSLECTVEGTSNPNLYWYRQAAGRGLQLLFYSVGIGQISSEVPQNLSASRPQDRQFILSSKKLLLSDSGFYLCACRRSNTGELFFGEGSRLTVL.

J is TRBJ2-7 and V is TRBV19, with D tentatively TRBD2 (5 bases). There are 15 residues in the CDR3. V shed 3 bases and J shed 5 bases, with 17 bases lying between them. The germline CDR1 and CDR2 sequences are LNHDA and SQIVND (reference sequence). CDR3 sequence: CASSIRILGVDEQYF. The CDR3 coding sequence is TGTGCCAGTAGTATTCGAATTTTGGGAGTTGACGAGCAGTACTTC.

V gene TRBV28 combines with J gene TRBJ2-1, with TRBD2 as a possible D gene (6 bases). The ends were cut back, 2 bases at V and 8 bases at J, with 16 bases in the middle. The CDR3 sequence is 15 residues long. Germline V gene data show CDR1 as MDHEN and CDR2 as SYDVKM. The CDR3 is CASSLPSIGEDEQFF. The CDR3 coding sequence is TGTGCCAGCAGTTTACCTAGCATAGGGGAGGATGAGCAGTTCTTC. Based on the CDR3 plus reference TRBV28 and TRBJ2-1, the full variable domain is DVKVTQSSRYLVKRTGEKVFLECVQDMDHENMFWYRQDPGLGLRLIYFSYDVKMKEKGDIPEGYSVSREKKERFSLILESASTNQTSMYLCASSLPSIGEDEQFFGPGTRLTVL.

CDR3 in DNA: TGTGCCAGCAGTGGCGGGACAGGAGACAACTATGGCTACACCTTC. Its protein product is CASSGGTGDNYGYTF. This chain uses TRBV6-5 with TRBJ1-2; 8 nucleotides align to TRBD1. The V gene's germline CDR1 is MNHEY and CDR2 SVGAGI. Germline trimming cut 5 bases from V and 2 bases from J; bases unmatched to any gene: 7. This CDR3 is 15 amino acids long.

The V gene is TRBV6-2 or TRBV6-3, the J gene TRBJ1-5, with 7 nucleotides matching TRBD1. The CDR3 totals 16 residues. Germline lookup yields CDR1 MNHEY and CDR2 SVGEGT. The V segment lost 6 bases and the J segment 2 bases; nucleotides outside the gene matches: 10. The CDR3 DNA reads TGTGCCAGCAGGCCGAGAGGCAGGGGGGGCAATCAGCCCCAGCATTTT. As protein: CASRPRGRGGNQPQHF.

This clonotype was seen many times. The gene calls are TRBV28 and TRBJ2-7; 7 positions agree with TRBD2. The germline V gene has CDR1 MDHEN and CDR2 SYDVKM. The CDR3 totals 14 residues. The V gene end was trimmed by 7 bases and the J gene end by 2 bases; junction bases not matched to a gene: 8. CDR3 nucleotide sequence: TGTGCCAGCACCCCTGCAGGACTAGCCTACGAGCAGTACTTC. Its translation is CASTPAGLAYEQYF.

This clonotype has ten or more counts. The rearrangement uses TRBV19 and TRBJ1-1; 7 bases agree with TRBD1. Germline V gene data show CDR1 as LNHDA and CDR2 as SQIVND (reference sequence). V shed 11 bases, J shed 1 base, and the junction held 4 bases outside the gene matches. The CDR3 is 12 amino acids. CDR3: CASRTGNTEAFF. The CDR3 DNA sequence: TGTGCCTCCCGGACAGGGAACACTGAAGCTTTCTTT.

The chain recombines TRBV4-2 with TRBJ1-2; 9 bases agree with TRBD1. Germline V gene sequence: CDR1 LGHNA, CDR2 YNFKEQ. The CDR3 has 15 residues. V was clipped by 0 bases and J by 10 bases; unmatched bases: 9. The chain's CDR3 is CASSQEAGQGRAYTF. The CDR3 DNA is TGTGCCAGCAGCCAAGAAGCAGGACAGGGGAGAGCCTACACCTTC.

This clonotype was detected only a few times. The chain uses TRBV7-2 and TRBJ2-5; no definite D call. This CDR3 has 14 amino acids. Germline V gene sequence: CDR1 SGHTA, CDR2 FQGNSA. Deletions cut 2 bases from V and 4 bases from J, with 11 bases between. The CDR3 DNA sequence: TGTGCCAGCAGCTTAAGGGAAGAAATAGAGACCCAGTACTTC. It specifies CASSLREEIETQYF.

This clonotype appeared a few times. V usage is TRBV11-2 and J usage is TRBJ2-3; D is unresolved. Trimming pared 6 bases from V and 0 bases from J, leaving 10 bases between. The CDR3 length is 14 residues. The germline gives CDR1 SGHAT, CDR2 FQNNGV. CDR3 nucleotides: TGTGCCAGCAGACTGGGTGGGAGCACAGATACGCAGTATTTT. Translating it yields CASRLGGSTDTQYF.

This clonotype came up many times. CDR3 protein: CASSLGPEYYGYTF. The CDR3 nucleotides are TGTGCCAGCAGCTTAGGACCGGAGTACTATGGCTACACCTTC. This chain connects TRBV7-2 to TRBJ1-2; no clear D gene. V gave up 1 base and J gave up 3 bases, with 9 bases separating them. The CDR3 runs to 14 residues. The germline V gene has CDR1 SGHTA and CDR2 FQGNSA.

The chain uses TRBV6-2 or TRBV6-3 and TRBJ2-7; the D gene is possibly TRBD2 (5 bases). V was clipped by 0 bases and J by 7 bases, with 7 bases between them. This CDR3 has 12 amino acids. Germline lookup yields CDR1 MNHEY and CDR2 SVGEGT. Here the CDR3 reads CASSYSLGEQYV. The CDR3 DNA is TGTGCCAGCAGTTACTCACTAGGGGAGCAGTACGTC.

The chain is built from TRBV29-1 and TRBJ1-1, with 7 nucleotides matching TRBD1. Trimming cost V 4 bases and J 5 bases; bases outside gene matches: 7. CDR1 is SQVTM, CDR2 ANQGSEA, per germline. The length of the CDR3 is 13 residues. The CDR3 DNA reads TGCAGCGTTGCATGGCAGGGGGAAACTGAAGCTTTCTTT. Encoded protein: CSVAWQGETEAFF.

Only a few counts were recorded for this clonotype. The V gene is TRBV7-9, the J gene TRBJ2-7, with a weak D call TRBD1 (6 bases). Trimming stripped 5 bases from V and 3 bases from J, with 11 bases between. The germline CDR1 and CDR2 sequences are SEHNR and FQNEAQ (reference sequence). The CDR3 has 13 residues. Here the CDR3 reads CASSPDRNYEQYF. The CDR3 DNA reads TGTGCCAGCAGCCCGGACAGAAACTACGAGCAGTACTTC.

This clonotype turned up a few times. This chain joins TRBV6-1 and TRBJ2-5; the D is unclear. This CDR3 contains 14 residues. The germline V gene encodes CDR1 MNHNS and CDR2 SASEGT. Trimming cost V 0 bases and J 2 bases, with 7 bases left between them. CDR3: CASSEAGAQETQYF. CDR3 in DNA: TGTGCCAGCAGTGAAGCTGGAGCTCAAGAGACCCAGTACTTC.